This note documents a single T cell receptor (beta chain) sequence. As yet, its antigen is unknown. The CDR3 loop spans 14 amino acids. Trimming took 3 bases from V and 1 from J, leaving 9 bases between them. Germline V CDR1 and CDR2: SGHDN, FVKESK. The method was immunoSEQ multiplex PCR; TCRdb's version includes in-frame clones alone and lacks a portion of them. The profile shows 160,000 or so clones, 88% of them singletons. The sample belongs to a study of T cell responses to AZD1222 COVID-19 vaccine. General study findings and limits: Most donors were white British, females outnumbered males, and clonal diversity was possibly underestimated. Sampling that yielded the repertoires occurred only after the peak T cell response. Vaccine-associated CD4 TCRs spanned spike, dominant at 160-218 and 743-854.

Sample: peripheral blood, taken after recovery from COVID-19. This receptor was obtained from an adult who had recovered from COVID-19. J is TRBJ1-1 and V is TRBV14, with D possibly TRBD1 on 5 matching bases. CDR3 DNA: TGTGCCAGCAGCCAGGGGCGTTGGAACACTGAAGCTTTCTTT. Encoded protein: CASSQGRWNTEAFF.